This record looks at one T cell receptor beta chain sequence and its context. These data belong to a study of spatial heterogeneity in lung cancer. Study context: Samples came from 60 to 75 TRACERx patients with untreated early-stage lung cancer. More beta-chain than alpha-chain sequences were consistently detected. As counted in raw reads, each unique TCR and UMI combination appeared more than ten times on average.

The germline CDR1 and CDR2 sequences are MDHEN and SYDVKM. This CDR3 comprises 15 residues. V dropped 4 bases and J dropped 12; count of bases not matched to a gene: 10. The time point denotes: blood at routine non-recurrence follow-up after resection. The authors sequenced whole RNA from tumor, nontumor lung or frozen PBMC without sorting. From the 5' RACE reads, TCRdb called clonotypes with MiXCR, one entry per CDR3 protein. Here the sample spans 110,000 or so distinct CDR3 sequences, 10% to 13% being singletons. The source of this sequence is a female donor with early-stage non-small cell lung cancer. This specimen was PBMCs, taken at follow-up. V gene TRBV28 combines with J gene TRBJ2-1, with 12 bases lining up with TRBD2. CDR3 sequence: CASSWVRLAGVGQFF. The CDR3 DNA reads as TGTGCCAGCAGTTGGGTCCGACTAGCGGGAGTCGGGCAGTTCTTC.